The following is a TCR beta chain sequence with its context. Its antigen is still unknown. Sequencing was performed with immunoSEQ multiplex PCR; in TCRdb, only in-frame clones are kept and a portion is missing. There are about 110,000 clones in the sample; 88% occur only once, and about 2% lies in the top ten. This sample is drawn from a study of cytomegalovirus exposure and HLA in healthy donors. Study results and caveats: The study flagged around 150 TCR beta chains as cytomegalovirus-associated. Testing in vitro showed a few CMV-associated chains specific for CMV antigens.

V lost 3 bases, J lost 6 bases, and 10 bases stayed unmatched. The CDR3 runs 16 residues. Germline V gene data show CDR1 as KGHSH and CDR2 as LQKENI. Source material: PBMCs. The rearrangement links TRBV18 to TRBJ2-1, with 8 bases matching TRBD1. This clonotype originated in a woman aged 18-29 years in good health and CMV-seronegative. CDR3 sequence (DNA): TGTGCCAGCTCACCGCAACAGGAAGGACAGGGCAATGAGCAGTTCTTC. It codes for CASSPQQEGQGNEQFF. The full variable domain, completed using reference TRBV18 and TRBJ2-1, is NAGVMQNPRHLVRRRGQEARLRCSPMKGHSHVYWYRQLPEEGLKFMVYLQKENIIDESGMPKERFSAEFPKEGPSILRIQQVVRGDSAAYFCASSPQQEGQGNEQFFGPGTRLTVL.